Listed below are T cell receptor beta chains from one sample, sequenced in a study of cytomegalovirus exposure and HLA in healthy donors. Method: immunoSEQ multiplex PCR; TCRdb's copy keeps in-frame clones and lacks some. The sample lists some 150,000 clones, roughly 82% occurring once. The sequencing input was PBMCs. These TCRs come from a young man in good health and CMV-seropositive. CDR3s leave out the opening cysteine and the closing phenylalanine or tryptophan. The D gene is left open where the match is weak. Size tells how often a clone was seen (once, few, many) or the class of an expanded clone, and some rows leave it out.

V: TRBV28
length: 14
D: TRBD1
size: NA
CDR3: ASSPRRQGYGVKLF

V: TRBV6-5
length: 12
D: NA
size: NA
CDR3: ASSFIPGPQLLF

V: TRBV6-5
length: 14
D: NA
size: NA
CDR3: ASSYSGGIAGNTIY

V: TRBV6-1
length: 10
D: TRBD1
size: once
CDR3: ASSENRGRGT

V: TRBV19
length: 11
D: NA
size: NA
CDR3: ASSVTGTDTQY

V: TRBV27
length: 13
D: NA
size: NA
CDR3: ASSLQGGSGNTIY

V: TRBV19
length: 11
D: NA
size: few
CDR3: ASSINRKNIQY

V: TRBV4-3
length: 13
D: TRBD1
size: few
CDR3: ASSPRTGATETQY

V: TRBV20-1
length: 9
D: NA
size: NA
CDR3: SASREQPQH

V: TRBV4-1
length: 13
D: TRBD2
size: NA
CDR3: ASSQRLAGVHEQY

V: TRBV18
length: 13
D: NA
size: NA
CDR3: ASSPTEGRNYGYT

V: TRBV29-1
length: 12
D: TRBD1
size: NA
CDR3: SVRPGTGSGGYT

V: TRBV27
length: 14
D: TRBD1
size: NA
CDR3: ASSFGDSPYYNEQF

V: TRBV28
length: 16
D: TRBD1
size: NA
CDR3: ASSPSHRGRLLGHEQY

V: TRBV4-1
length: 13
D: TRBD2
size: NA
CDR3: ASSQSRGGSYEQY

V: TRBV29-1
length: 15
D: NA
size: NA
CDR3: SVEIPRDYPWNTEAF

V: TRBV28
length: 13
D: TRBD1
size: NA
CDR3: ASRARDRAPEGQF

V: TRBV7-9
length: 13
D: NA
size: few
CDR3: ASSLAGAVPGEQY